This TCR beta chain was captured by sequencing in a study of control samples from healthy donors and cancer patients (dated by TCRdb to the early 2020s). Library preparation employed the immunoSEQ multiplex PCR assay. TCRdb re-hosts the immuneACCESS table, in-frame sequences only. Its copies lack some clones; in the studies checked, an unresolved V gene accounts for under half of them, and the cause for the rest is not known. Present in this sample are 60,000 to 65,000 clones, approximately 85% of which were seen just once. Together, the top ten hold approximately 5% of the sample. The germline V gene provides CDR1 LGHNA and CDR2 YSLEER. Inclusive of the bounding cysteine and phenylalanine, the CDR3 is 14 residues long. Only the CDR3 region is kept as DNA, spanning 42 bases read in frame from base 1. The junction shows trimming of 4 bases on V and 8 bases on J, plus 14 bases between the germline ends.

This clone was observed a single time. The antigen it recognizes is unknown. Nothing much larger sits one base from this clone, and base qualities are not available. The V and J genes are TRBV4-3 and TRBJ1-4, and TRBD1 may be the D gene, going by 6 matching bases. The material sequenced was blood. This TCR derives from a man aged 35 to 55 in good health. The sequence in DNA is TGCGCCAGCAGCCCGAGGGGGGTTTCGGAAAAACTGTTTTTT. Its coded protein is CASSPRGVSEKLFF.